A selection of T cell receptor beta chains follows, all from one sample in a study of cytomegalovirus exposure and HLA in healthy donors. Profiling relied on immunoSEQ multiplex PCR, and the TCRdb table lists in-frame clones only, not all of them. The table shows about 90,000 clones, with around 77% occurring only once. Sequencing was done on a sample of PBMCs. The source is a boy between 10 and 17 years old in good health and CMV-seronegative. Each CDR3 is given with its conserved first and last residue. The D gene is left open where the match is weak. The size entry is marked missing in some rows and otherwise reads once, few, many or a size class.

size,D,V,J,DNA,CDR3
.,.,TRBV10-3,TRBJ2-7,TGTGCCATCAGTGAAGGGGTTGGGGACGAGCAGTACTTC,CAISEGVGDEQYF
.,.,TRBV28,TRBJ2-3,TGTGCCAGACACGGGACTCCGGGGAGTATCACAGATACGCAGTATTTT,CARHGTPGSITDTQYF
.,.,TRBV2,TRBJ1-5,TGTGCCAGCAGTAAGGGCCGGGGGGGCAATAATCAGCCCCAGCATTTT,CASSKGRGGNNQPQHF
once,.,TRBV7-8,TRBJ2-7,TGTGCCAGCAGCTCCGGAGGGCAGGACGAGCAGTACTTC,CASSSGGQDEQYF
.,TRBD1,TRBV7-9,TRBJ1-5,TGTGCCAGCAGCCAAACAGGGGCGTCCAATCAGCCCCAGCATTTT,CASSQTGASNQPQHF
.,.,TRBV27,TRBJ2-1,TGTGCCAGCAGTTTATCTATGACACCACATGAGCAGTTCTTC,CASSLSMTPHEQFF
.,TRBD2,TRBV5-8,TRBJ2-3,TGTGCCAGCAGCTCCGGGACTAGCGGGAGGATGTTTGCAGATACGCAGTATTTT,CASSSGTSGRMFADTQYF
.,.,TRBV4-3,TRBJ1-5,TGCGCCAGCAGCCAACGGCAGGGCGGACAGCCCCAGCATTTT,CASSQRQGGQPQHF
.,TRBD2,TRBV4-1,TRBJ2-5,TGCGCCAGCAGCCAAGGCGGGGGGGGAGAGACCCAGTACTTC,CASSQGGGGETQYF
.,TRBD1,TRBV5-1,TRBJ2-7,TGCGCCAGCAGCTACGGGACAGATTCCTACGAGCAGTACTTC,CASSYGTDSYEQYF
.,.,TRBV28,TRBJ1-1,TGTGCCAGCAGTTTACAGGTCCAGGGCACTGAAGCTTTCTTT,CASSLQVQGTEAFF
.,.,TRBV28,TRBJ2-2,TGTGCCAGCAGTTTAACTGGGGCGGGGGAGCTGTTTTTT,CASSLTGAGELFF
.,.,TRBV2,TRBJ1-5,TGTGCCAGCAGTCCGGTGGAGGGGATGGGCAATCAGCCCCAGCATTTT,CASSPVEGMGNQPQHF
.,.,TRBV5-1,TRBJ2-7,TGCGCCAGCAGCTTCCGGGAACAGGGCTACGAGCAGTACTTC,CASSFREQGYEQYF
.,TRBD1,TRBV7-9,TRBJ1-6,TGTGCCAGCAGCTCAGGGGGCTCCTATAATTCACCCCTCCACTTT,CASSSGGSYNSPLHF
.,.,TRBV6-5,TRBJ2-5,TGTGCCAGCAGTTTGGGGCTTTGGGAGACCCAGTACTTC,CASSLGLWETQYF
.,TRBD2,TRBV4-2,TRBJ2-7,TGTGCCAGCAGCCAAGAAGTACGGCGGGAGGGCCACGAGCAGTACTTC,CASSQEVRREGHEQYF
.,TRBD1,TRBV4-1,TRBJ1-1,TGCGCCAGCAGCGCTCCTCCAGGACAGGGGTACACTGAAGCTTTCTTT,CASSAPPGQGYTEAFF
.,.,TRBV28,TRBJ1-5,TGTGCCAGCAGTTTCCGCGGCTACAATCAGCCCCAGCATTTT,CASSFRGYNQPQHF
.,.,TRBV14,TRBJ2-7,TGTGCCAGCAGCCAAGAAGGGACTTACTACGAGCAGTACTTC,CASSQEGTYYEQYF
.,TRBD1,TRBV7-2,TRBJ2-3,TGTGCCAGCAGCCCCGACGGACAGGGGGACTCAGATACGCAGTATTTT,CASSPDGQGDSDTQYF
.,TRBD1,TRBV6-5,TRBJ2-7,TGTGCCAGCAGAACAGGGGTCCCTCCGACCTACGAGCAGTACTTC,CASRTGVPPTYEQYF
once,.,TRBV11-2,TRBJ2-7,TGTGCCAGCAGCTCAGGCGGGGAGCAGTACTTC,CASSSGGEQYF
.,.,TRBV13,TRBJ1-4,TGTGCCAGCAGCCTCGAACAGGGAGATGAAAAACTGTTTTTT,CASSLEQGDEKLFF
.,.,TRBV28,TRBJ1-2,TGTGCCAGCAGTTTGGCCGACTATGGCTACACCTTC,CASSLADYGYTF
.,TRBD1,TRBV19,TRBJ1-2,TGTGCCAGTAGCCGGGACAGCGGATATGGCTACACCTTC,CASSRDSGYGYTF
.,.,TRBV30,TRBJ1-1,TGTGCCTGGACATCAGTAGCGGGGAGTAACACTGAAGCTTTCTTT,CAWTSVAGSNTEAFF
.,TRBD1,TRBV4-3,TRBJ1-5,TGCGCCAGCAGCCAAGACAGGGGGCTTCGGTTTCAGCCCCAGCATTTT,CASSQDRGLRFQPQHF
once,TRBD1,TRBV28,TRBJ1-5,TGTGCCAGCAGGGAGGGACAGGCCAATCAGCCCCAGCATTTT,CASREGQANQPQHF
.,TRBD1,TRBV27,TRBJ1-1,TGTGCCAGCACGGGACAGTCGAACACTGAAGCTTTCTTT,CASTGQSNTEAFF
.,.,TRBV5-4,TRBJ1-5,TGTGCCAGCAGCCCCGACACAAACACGAATCAGCCCCAGCATTTT,CASSPDTNTNQPQHF
few,.,TRBV10-1,TRBJ2-2,TGCGCCAGCAGTCCCTCGTCCCCCGGGGAGCTGTTTTTT,CASSPSSPGELFF
few,.,TRBV7-2,TRBJ1-2,TGTGCCAGCAGCCCTCGGGGAGCTAACTATGGCTACACCTTC,CASSPRGANYGYTF
.,.,TRBV28,TRBJ1-2,TGTGCCAGCAGTTTGGCTGGACAGCTATACTATGGCTACACCTTC,CASSLAGQLYYGYTF
.,TRBD1,TRBV5-1,TRBJ2-3,TGCGCCAGCAGCACCAAAGACAGGGAAAGCACAGATACGCAGTATTTT,CASSTKDRESTDTQYF
.,.,TRBV6-1,TRBJ1-4,TGTGCCAGCAATCGACAGGAAAAACTGTTTTTT,CASNRQEKLFF
.,TRBD1,TRBV27,TRBJ1-1,TGTGCCAGCAGACATGGACAGGGAAACACTGAAGCTTTCTTT,CASRHGQGNTEAFF
.,.,TRBV28,TRBJ1-1,TGTGCCAGCAGTTTACAGAACACTGAAGCTTTCTTT,CASSLQNTEAFF
.,TRBD2,TRBV6-6,TRBJ2-3,TGTGCCAGCAGTCCTCGACTAGCGGGAGGAGATACGCAGTATTTT,CASSPRLAGGDTQYF
once,.,TRBV7-8,TRBJ2-1,TGTGCCAGCAGCTTAATAGGGGTAGCGGCGGGCTACAATGAGCAGTTCTTC,CASSLIGVAAGYNEQFF
.,.,TRBV4-3,TRBJ2-7,TGCGCCAGCAGCCAAGATCCCAGGTCCCCCTACGAGCAGTACTTC,CASSQDPRSPYEQYF
once,.,TRBV10-3,TRBJ1-1,TGTGCCACACAACAGGCTACGAACACTGAAGCTTTCTTT,CATQQATNTEAFF
.,.,TRBV4-1,TRBJ2-1,TGCGCCAGCAACAGAGGCCCGGGGGAAAGCTCCTACAATGAGCAGTTCTTC,CASNRGPGESSYNEQFF
few,.,TRBV18,TRBJ2-3,TGTGCCAGCTCACCAACACGAGATACGCAGTATTTT,CASSPTRDTQYF
.,.,TRBV6-5,TRBJ2-7,TGTGCCAGCAGTTACAGGGGCTTGACCTACGAGCAGTACTTC,CASSYRGLTYEQYF
.,.,TRBV4-1,TRBJ1-2,TGCGCCAGCAGCCACGTGCAGGGGTTCCTGCACTATGGCTACACCTTC,CASSHVQGFLHYGYTF